This is a list of T cell receptor beta chains from one sample in a study of T cell responses to AZD1222 COVID-19 vaccine. Sequencing was performed with immunoSEQ multiplex PCR; in TCRdb, only in-frame clones are kept and a portion is missing. This table holds about 140,000 clones, 80% to 95% found once. Sample: peripheral blood, taken 28 days after the second AZD1222 dose. The receptors come from an adult who received the AZD1222 COVID-19 vaccine. CDR3s include the opening cysteine and the closing phenylalanine or tryptophan. The order of the fields is D gene, clone size, J gene, V gene, CDR3 DNA, CDR3 protein. The D gene is left open where the match is weak. Size is omitted from some rows. Given values are once, few, many or a class for expanded clones.

.,.,TRBJ1-4,TRBV24-1,TGTGCCACCAGTGATTTCCCTAATCCTAATGAAAAACTGTTTTTT,CATSDFPNPNEKLFF
.,.,TRBJ1-1,TRBV7-3,TGTGCCAGCAGCTTCCCCCACTTGGCTGAAGCTTTCTTT,CASSFPHLAEAFF
.,.,TRBJ2-4,TRBV5-6,TGTGCCAGCGAACTCGGGACGAGCAACATTCAGTACTTC,CASELGTSNIQYF
.,once,TRBJ2-1,TRBV6-2/TRBV6-3,TGTGCCAGCAGTCACACGGAGGTCCACAATGAGCAGTTCTTC,CASSHTEVHNEQFF
TRBD1,.,TRBJ1-2,TRBV19,TGTGCCAGTTCGGGACAGAACTATGGCTACACCTTC,CASSGQNYGYTF
TRBD1,.,TRBJ1-2,TRBV4-2,TGTGCCAGCAGCCAAGAGGGACAGGGAATTAATTATGGCTACACCTTC,CASSQEGQGINYGYTF
TRBD2,.,TRBJ2-7,TRBV6-5,TGTGCCAGCAGTTACAGGACTAGTGGACTCGAGCAGTACTTC,CASSYRTSGLEQYF
.,.,TRBJ2-1,TRBV9,TGTGCCAGCGGTGGACAGCTCCTCGGGGAGCAGTTCTTC,CASGGQLLGEQFF
.,.,TRBJ1-3,TRBV18,TGTGCCAGCTCATCGGCCCAGGGGCGAGGAAACACCATATATTTT,CASSSAQGRGNTIYF
.,.,TRBJ2-3,TRBV29-1,TGCAGCGTTGGCGGGCGCCTAGCAGATACGCAGTATTTT,CSVGGRLADTQYF
.,.,TRBJ1-1,TRBV7-3,TGTGCCAGCAGCTTAAACGCGGGGACAACTGAAGCTTTCTTT,CASSLNAGTTEAFF
.,.,TRBJ2-7,TRBV28,TGTGCCAGCAGGCCCGGGTCCCCGTCCTACGAGCAGTACTTC,CASRPGSPSYEQYF
.,.,TRBJ1-2,TRBV7-3,TGTGCCAGCAGCTTAAATGGGGGCTCCTACTATGGCTACACCTTC,CASSLNGGSYYGYTF
.,few,TRBJ1-2,TRBV7-9,TGTGCCAGCAGCCCAAGCGCAGGGAGCCATGGCTACACCTTC,CASSPSAGSHGYTF
.,.,TRBJ1-5,TRBV7-2,TGTGCCAGCAGCTTAGCGGGTACGGACAATCAGCCCCAGCATTTT,CASSLAGTDNQPQHF
.,.,TRBJ1-6,TRBV5-6,TGTGCCAGCAGCTTGGCAGGAGTCTCTTCACCCCTCCACTTT,CASSLAGVSSPLHF
.,once,TRBJ1-1,TRBV28,TGTGCCAGCACCCGACCTTTAGGGCCTGGGCACACTGAAGCTTTCTTT,CASTRPLGPGHTEAFF
.,.,TRBJ1-2,TRBV19,TGTGCCAGTGGGGCGGGTACTCCCTATGGCTACACCTTC,CASGAGTPYGYTF
TRBD1,.,TRBJ1-2,TRBV7-9,TGTGCCAGCAGCTCTAGGGGGCGAGTTAACTATGGCTACACCTTC,CASSSRGRVNYGYTF
.,.,TRBJ2-7,TRBV7-9,TGTGCCAGCATCAGAGACGGTTACGAGCAGTACTTC,CASIRDGYEQYF
.,.,TRBJ2-3,TRBV4-1,TGCGCCAGCAGCCCAGCCATCGGTTTGGAGACGTCAGATACGCAGTATTTT,CASSPAIGLETSDTQYF
.,few,TRBJ2-6,TRBV6-7,TGTGCCAGCAGTTACTCAAACTCTGGGGCCAACGTCCTGACTTTC,CASSYSNSGANVLTF